The 14 T cell receptor beta chains given below trace back to one sample, sequenced in a study of intratumoral heterogeneity in liver cancer. Each tumour sample represents a distinct, spatially separated region of the hepatocellular carcinoma nodule. This table comes from immunoSEQ multiplex PCR, and its TCRdb copy is limited to in-frame clones, with some not included. The sample records several thousand clones, 55% being singletons. Specimen: tumor tissue, collected before any cancer treatment. These receptors were taken from a man aged 70-80 years with hepatocellular carcinoma.

The rearrangement joins TRBV3-1 (or the pseudogene TRBV3-2) to TRBJ2-3, with D uncertain. CDR3 length: 13 residues. Trimming stripped 3 bases from V and 6 bases from J, with 10 bases between. Germline assignment: CDR1 LGHDT and CDR2 YNNKEL (reference sequence). The CDR3 coding sequence is TGTGCCAGCAGCCAGTTAGCCGCGGATACGCAGTATTTT. This sequence encodes CASSQLAADTQYF.

There are a few counts of this clone. V gene TRBV3-1 (or the pseudogene TRBV3-2) combines with J gene TRBJ2-5, with TRBD2 as a possible D gene (5 bases). The CDR3 is 14 residues long. Germline CDR1 reads LGHDT; CDR2 reads YNNKEL (reference sequence). V was clipped by 1 base and J by 5 bases, with 11 bases between them. CDR3 region: CASSQVAPGETQYF. The CDR3 nucleotides read TGTGCCAGCAGCCAAGTGGCACCGGGGGAGACCCAGTACTTC.

The V call is TRBV2, the J call TRBJ2-5; 7 nucleotides align to TRBD1. The V segment lost 5 bases and the J segment 4 bases; nucleotides outside the gene matches: 13. CDR3 length equals 16 residues. Germline-derived CDR1 and CDR2 are SNHLY and FYNNEI. The CDR3 reads CASSPTGDSAGETQYF. For the CDR3, the DNA is TGTGCCAGCAGTCCAACTGGGGACAGCGCTGGAGAGACCCAGTACTTC.

This clone qualifies as medium-sized. This chain uses TRBV3-1 (or the pseudogene TRBV3-2) with TRBJ1-2, with TRBD1 as a possible D gene (5 bases). The germline V gene has CDR1 LGHDT and CDR2 YNNKEL (reference sequence). This CDR3 contains 16 residues. The V end lost 3 bases, the J end lost 0 bases, and 14 bases lay between the germline ends. CDR3 bases: TGTGCCAGCAGCCACCTCTTACAGGATACTAACTATGGCTACACCTTC. This encodes CASSHLLQDTNYGYTF.

The genes are TRBV12-3 or TRBV12-4 and TRBJ1-2; D not resolved. Trimming left V 7 bases short and J 4 bases short, with 13 bases between. The CDR3 is 13 residues long. The CDR3 is CASKRVGSYGYTF. Here the CDR3 DNA reads TGTGCCAGCAAGCGGGTGGGAAGCTATGGCTACACCTTC.

This clone is medium-sized (0.01 to 0.1%) in the sample. The V call is TRBV9, the J call TRBJ1-1; TRBD1 might be the D (6 bases). Germline V CDR1 and CDR2: SGDLS, YYNGEE. The CDR3 length is 13 residues. V lost 5 bases, J lost 4 bases, and 12 bases lay in between. In DNA form, the CDR3 reads TGTGCCAGCAGGGCCCAGGGGTCCACTGAAGCTTTCTTT. Translation: CASRAQGSTEAFF.

This chain joins TRBV9 and TRBJ2-1, with 7 bases lining up with TRBD1. The V and J ends lost 3 bases and 7 bases, in that order; junction bases with no gene match: 1. Germline CDR1 reads SGDLS; CDR2 reads YYNGEE. The CDR3 has 12 amino acids. The CDR3, as DNA: TGTGCCAGCAGCGAACAGGGGAATGAGCAGTTCTTC. Its protein product is CASSEQGNEQFF.

The V gene is TRBV5-4, the J gene TRBJ2-1; weak D call: TRBD2 (6 bases). The length of the CDR3 is 15 residues. From germline, CDR1 is SGHNT and CDR2 YYREEE (reference sequence). Trimming removed 4 bases from V and 3 bases from J, with 14 bases in between. As DNA, the CDR3 is TGTGCCAGCAGCGGGCCCGGGGGACTCTACAATGAGCAGTTCTTC. Residues: CASSGPGGLYNEQFF.

In DNA form, the CDR3 reads TGTGCCAGCAGCCAAGCTCGGTCGGGGGCCCAAGAGACCCAGTACTTC. This codes for CASSQARSGAQETQYF. The chain uses TRBV4-2 and TRBJ2-5; D tentatively fits TRBD1 or TRBD2 (6 bases each). The V gene's germline CDR1 is LGHNA and CDR2 YNFKEQ. The CDR3 extends over 16 amino acids. Trimming took off 1 base at V and 1 base at J, with 13 bases between the two ends.

The chain joins TRBV29-1 to TRBJ2-5; unclear D gene. Germline values: CDR1 SQVTM, CDR2 ANQGSEA. Trimming stripped 4 bases from V and 1 base from J, with 10 bases between. The CDR3 is made up of 13 amino acids. The CDR3: CSVGLSVQETQYF. CDR3 nucleotide sequence: TGCAGCGTTGGTCTCTCGGTCCAAGAGACCCAGTACTTC.

The chain uses TRBV6-5 and TRBJ2-7; D perhaps matches TRBD2 (7 bases). Germline values: CDR1 MNHEY, CDR2 SVGAGI. The CDR3 contains 15 residues. V was shortened by 8 bases and J by 6 bases, with 23 bases between the two germline ends. CDR3 sequence: CASLPPGGQFREQYF. In nucleotides, the CDR3 is TGTGCCAGCCTACCCCCGGGAGGACAGTTTCGCGAGCAGTACTTC.

This clone occurred a few times. The rearrangement joins TRBV5-4 to TRBJ2-3, with TRBD1 identical over 11 bases. The CDR3 covers 16 residues. V shed 4 bases and J 4 bases; nucleotides not matched to a gene: 8. Germline V gene data show CDR1 as SGHNT and CDR2 as YYREEE (reference sequence). CDR3 protein: CASSMDRGRWADTQYF. CDR3 coding DNA: TGTGCCAGCAGCATGGACAGGGGGCGGTGGGCAGATACGCAGTATTTT.

The chain is built from TRBV19 and TRBJ2-2, with D maybe TRBD1 (6 bases). V was trimmed by 4 bases and J by 4 bases, leaving 13 bases between them. The CDR3 runs to 15 residues. Germline V lookup: CDR1 LNHDA, CDR2 SQIVND (reference sequence). The chain's CDR3 is CASSTRTALTGELFF. The CDR3 coding sequence is TGTGCCAGTAGTACCAGGACAGCCCTCACCGGGGAGCTGTTTTTT.

This sequence joins TRBV5-6 and TRBJ1-6; tentative D call: TRBD1 (5 bases). The germline V gene encodes CDR1 SGHDT and CDR2 YYEEEE. This CDR3 comprises 15 residues. Between the trimmed V and J ends, which lost 0 bases and 8 bases, there was a span of 12 bases. CDR3 in amino acids: CASSLARGTYSPLHF. The CDR3 coding sequence is TGTGCCAGCAGCTTGGCCAGAGGGACGTATTCACCCCTCCACTTT.